These 10 T cell receptor beta chains came from one sample sequenced in a study of cytomegalovirus exposure and HLA in healthy donors. The PCR had 60 Vbeta and 13 Jbeta primers. The data were produced by immunoSEQ multiplex PCR, yet TCRdb's version contains in-frame clones alone and is incomplete. The profile shows around 150,000 clones, around 77% of them singletons. The sequencing sample was made of PBMCs. These TCRs come from a young man in good health and CMV-seronegative.

This clone was seen a few times. The V and J genes are TRBV5-6 and TRBJ2-7; 7 bases line up with TRBD1. The CDR3 has 13 residues. CDR1 and CDR2 (germline): SGHDT, YYEEEE. The V and J ends lost 7 bases and 4 bases, in that order; junction bases with no gene match: 8. The CDR3 reads CASATGQRYEQYF. The CDR3 DNA follows: TGTGCCAGCGCGACGGGACAGCGATACGAGCAGTACTTC.

This rearrangement joins TRBV9 to TRBJ1-1; D remains unclear. Trimming took off 3 bases at V and 5 bases at J, with 20 bases between the two ends. Germline CDR1 and CDR2: SGDLS and YYNGEE. The CDR3 length is 16 residues. The CDR3 sequence is CASSATNRASGTEAFF. The CDR3 DNA sequence: TGTGCCAGCAGCGCCACCAACAGAGCCTCGGGGACTGAAGCTTTCTTT.

The chain employs TRBV6-5 and TRBJ1-1; TRBD1 might be the D (6 bases). Trimming cost V 0 bases and J 3 bases, with 11 bases left between them. CDR3 length equals 15 residues. Germline values: CDR1 MNHEY, CDR2 SVGAGI. The CDR3: CASSYSAGGHTEAFF. CDR3 coding DNA: TGTGCCAGCAGTTACTCGGCGGGGGGCCACACTGAAGCTTTCTTT.

V is TRBV5-1 and J is TRBJ1-4; possible D gene TRBD1, 5 bases. The CDR3 is made up of 13 amino acids. Trimming cost V 0 bases and J 13 bases, with 13 bases left between them. CDR1 and CDR2 from the germline V gene are SGHRS and YFSETQ. The CDR3 region has the DNA TGCGCCAGCAGCTTGGAGGAGCAGGGATTACTGTTTTTT. Protein: CASSLEEQGLLFF.

V usage is TRBV6-1 and J usage is TRBJ2-1, with TRBD2 identical over 12 bases. With 6 bases clipped from V and 7 bases from J, the junction kept 13 bases outside the gene matches. The length of the CDR3 is 17 residues. CDR1 is MNHNS, CDR2 SASEGT, per germline. The CDR3 DNA reads as TGTGCCAGCAGCGAATTATGGACTAGCGGGATAAGGAATGAGCAGTTCTTC. It specifies CASSELWTSGIRNEQFF.

The chain combines TRBV5-4 with TRBJ2-2; 7 bases map to TRBD1. Germline V gene lookup returns CDR1 SGHNT and CDR2 YYREEE (reference sequence). This CDR3 has 15 amino acids. The V segment lost 2 bases and the J segment 6 bases; nucleotides outside the gene matches: 7. This chain's CDR3 is CASSLQGRGAGELFF. Here the CDR3 DNA reads TGTGCCAGCAGCTTACAGGGGCGTGGAGCCGGGGAGCTGTTTTTT.

The chain has TRBV18 and TRBJ1-4; D remains unclear. V was trimmed by 3 bases and J by 5 bases, leaving 10 bases between them. CDR1 is KGHSH, CDR2 LQKENI, per germline. The CDR3 length is 14 residues. CDR3 in amino acids: CASSPAGGNEKLFF. CDR3 nucleotide sequence: TGTGCCAGCTCACCCGCCGGAGGGAATGAAAAACTGTTTTTT. Filled out from reference TRBV18 and TRBJ1-4, the complete variable domain reads NAGVMQNPRHLVRRRGQEARLRCSPMKGHSHVYWYRQLPEEGLKFMVYLQKENIIDESGMPKERFSAEFPKEGPSILRIQQVVRGDSAAYFCASSPAGGNEKLFFGSGTQLSVL.

This clone is a singleton in its sample. V and J are TRBV18 and TRBJ1-5; no definite D call. V was cut by 3 bases and J by 5 bases, with 8 bases left in between. This CDR3 has 13 residues. Germline V lookup: CDR1 KGHSH, CDR2 LQKENI. The CDR3 DNA reads as TGTGCCAGCTCACCTACACATCATCAGCCCCAGCATTTT. This sequence encodes CASSPTHHQPQHF. The complete variable domain, with remaining parts taken from reference TRBV18 and TRBJ1-5, reads NAGVMQNPRHLVRRRGQEARLRCSPMKGHSHVYWYRQLPEEGLKFMVYLQKENIIDESGMPKERFSAEFPKEGPSILRIQQVVRGDSAAYFCASSPTHHQPQHFGDGTRLSIL.

The V call is TRBV10-3, the J call TRBJ1-3; D unresolved. The CDR3 contains 15 residues. The V end lost 6 bases, the J end lost 0 bases, and 12 bases lay between the germline ends. The germline V gene has CDR1 ENHRY and CDR2 SYGVKD. CDR3 bases: TGTGCCATCAGCTCAGGTGCCGCCTCTGGAAACACCATATATTTT. The encoded protein is CAISSGAASGNTIYF.

This clone was counted once. The V gene is TRBV6-5, the J gene TRBJ2-7, with D possibly matching TRBD1 (6 bases). Trimming cost V 5 bases and J 4 bases, with 9 bases left between them. The germline CDR1 and CDR2 sequences are MNHEY and SVGAGI. The CDR3 covers 12 residues. The CDR3: CASSPQGYEQYF. CDR3 nucleotide sequence: TGTGCCAGCAGTCCACAGGGTTACGAGCAGTACTTC.